Sequencing of this T cell receptor beta chain was carried out in a study of beta chain features in type 1 diabetes (dated 2018 in TCRdb). For the wider study: No differences in mean age, gender distribution, total cell number or subset yield were found between patients and healthy donors. Across all samples, fewer than 130 million sorted cells were examined, and cell number per subset correlated strongly with RNA yield. In the study, TCRB repertoires of sorted circulating CD4+ T cell subsets from recently diagnosed type 1 diabetes patients were compared with those of matched healthy donors. Naive and central memory subsets were obtained from all 30 or so donors, but regulatory and stem cell-like memory subsets were isolated from only 8 patients and roughly 8 healthy donors. The full study reports these points: Naive, central memory and regulatory TCRB repertoires appeared to be more alike among patients than among healthy donors. A moderate but significant shortening of TCRB CDR3 length was observed in type 1 diabetes patients in all four CD4+ subsets. Shorter templates might have been favored by PCR, but patient and control samples were amplified and corrected together, so both groups would have been affected equally by any skew. Because cDNA was sequenced instead of genomic DNA, highly expressing activated cells could be over-represented, though the groups showed no difference in activation or CD3 levels. HLA sub-analyses involved small numbers of individuals, so any influence of HLA type on TCRB rearrangement remained unresolved. At VDJ recombination sites, patients with type 1 diabetes made fewer insertions and deleted more nucleotides, a pattern implying thymic rearrangement abnormalities.

From the cysteine through the phenylalanine, the CDR3 covers 15 amino acids. The retained sequence is limited to the CDR3, 45 bases, with the frame set at the first base. Germline trimming amounts to 4 bases on V and 3 bases on J, with 6 as the count of junction bases outside the gene matches. Per the germline V gene (reference sequence), SEHNR is the CDR1 and FQNEAQ is the CDR2. This clone was detected a few times. Its antigen specificity is not known. Base qualities are not at hand, and no much larger clone is one base apart. From each donor, a single peripheral blood sample of approximately 0.11 L on average was drawn into heparinised tubes. A BD FACSAria II and a panel including CD45RO, CCR7, CD25, CD127, CD95 and CD27 were used to sort naive, central memory, regulatory and stem cell-like memory CD4+ T cells. A purity above 98% was achieved for all sorted populations. Right away, PBMCs were isolated by Lymphoprep density gradient centrifugation and were stained directly, with no culture step. To minimize batch effects, samples were stained and sorted in pairs, one healthy donor with one patient per experiment.

The entire isolated RNA was reverse transcribed using the High Capacity cDNA Reverse Transcription Kit, and thus expressed TCRB transcripts were sequenced. Naive, central memory and regulatory T cell samples underwent deep immunoSEQ sequencing, averaging around 4 million total reads per sample. After sorted cells were lysed in RLT buffer, RNA was extracted with DNase-treated RNeasy Micro or Mini kits, with the choice depending on cell number. To prevent cross-contamination, each cell subset was processed individually, whereas patient and healthy donor samples were processed jointly. The immunoSEQ multiplex PCR was used to amplify TCRB sequences from cDNA, yielding 87-bp fragments that span the CDR3 region. Sequencing of the amplicons was performed on the Illumina HiSeq platform. Under the source paper's analysis protocol: PCR bias was corrected computationally using synthetic template baselines, and reads within Hamming distance 2 were collapsed, with unmergeable singletons discarded. Reads were aligned against IMGT to assign V, D and J genes, CDR3 length and insertions or deletions at six rearrangement sites. Clonotype counts were normalized to sorted cell number within each subset before computing true diversity and Gini coefficients with the tcR R package. The overlap coefficient, calculated on TCRB nucleotide sequences, was used to quantify repertoire sharing. As a proxy for the pre-selection repertoire, out-of-frame TCRB sequences from naive cells were analyzed. TCRdb holds this immuneACCESS table with in-frame rearrangements only. Some clones are missing; in checked studies, unresolved V genes explain under half, and the rest has no known cause. The DNA was the basis for D and trimming; V, J and clone size are from that table. Within this sample are roughly 730,000 clones, with around 15% of them counted one time only. The ten largest clones take up 0.02% to 0.025% of the sample.

The V gene is TRBV7-9 and the J gene is TRBJ2-1; TRBD1 lines up with 7 middle nucleotides. This clonotype originated in a man between 18 and 35 years old with type 1 diabetes. Sequencing was performed on naive CD4+ T cells from blood. What this sample's cell subset or site label stands for: true naive CD4+ T cells. The DNA is as follows: TGTGCCAGCAGCTCCGCCGGGACAGACTACAATGAGCAGTTCTTC. This is translated as CASSSAGTDYNEQFF.